The 32 T cell receptor beta chains given below trace back to one sample, sequenced in a study of human T cells and chemical hapten exposure. TCRdb re-called the 5' RACE reads with MiXCR, one entry per CDR3 protein. The sample holds some 150,000 distinct CDR3 sequences, roughly 4.1% seen once. The starting material, unfractionated whole blood, was used for total RNA extraction. The receptors originated from a female donor in good health.

The table lists this clonotype with many counts. The chain joins TRBV18 to TRBJ2-3; TRBD2 is a possible D gene (5 bases). The germline V and J ends were trimmed by 2 bases and 3 bases, with 15 bases remaining between them. The CDR3 is 16 residues long. CDR1 KGHSH and CDR2 LQKENI come from the germline V gene. CDR3 protein: CASSPFKTGWTDTQYF. CDR3 DNA: TGTGCCAGCTCACCATTTAAAACGGGGTGGACAGATACGCAGTATTTT.

This clonotype was observed many times. The genes are TRBV3-1 and TRBJ2-1, with 10 bases identical to TRBD2. Germline CDR1 is LGHDT and CDR2 is YNNKEL (reference sequence). The CDR3 contains 15 residues. With 4 bases clipped from V and 9 bases from J, the junction kept 9 bases outside the gene matches. The CDR3: CASSLDPGLAFEQFF. CDR3 nucleotides: TGTGCCAGCAGCCTTGACCCGGGACTAGCGTTTGAGCAGTTCTTC.

This clonotype came up many times. The chain joins TRBV6-6 to TRBJ1-1; TRBD1 matches 8 bases. The CDR3 totals 14 residues. V lost 7 bases, J lost 5 bases, and 9 bases stayed unmatched. The germline V gene encodes CDR1 MNHNY and CDR2 SVGAGI (reference sequence). The CDR3 DNA follows: TGTGCCAGCACCAAAGGACAGGGAAGGACTGAAGCTTTCTTT. Amino acids: CASTKGQGRTEAFF.

This clonotype was counted many times. This chain links TRBV20-1 with TRBJ1-1; no clear D. CDR3 size: 12 residues. From germline, CDR1 is DFQATT and CDR2 SNEGSKA (reference sequence). The V and J ends lost 4 bases and 5 bases respectively, with 11 bases between them. CDR3 DNA: TGCAGTGCTATTACGGGGAGTACTGAAGCTTTCTTT. Its translation: CSAITGSTEAFF.

This clonotype was observed many times. The rearrangement links TRBV3-1 to TRBJ2-3; 12 positions agree with TRBD2. The CDR3 has 18 residues. Germline CDR1 LGHDT, CDR2 YNNKEL (reference sequence). Trimming removed 2 bases from V and 4 bases from J; junction bases left unmatched: 10. As DNA, the CDR3 is TGTGCCAGCAGCCAAAGGACTAGCGGGGCCAGCCAGGCAGATACGCAGTATTTT. Translating gives CASSQRTSGASQADTQYF.

This clonotype was seen a few times. This sequence joins TRBV7-2 and TRBJ1-2; tentatively, D is TRBD1 (6 bases). V lost 1 base and J lost 6, with 12 bases in between. This CDR3 has 14 amino acids. The germline V gene encodes CDR1 SGHTA and CDR2 FQGNSA. CDR3 DNA: TGTGCCAGCAGCTTAGATAGGGGGTCTGATGGCTACACCTTC. This encodes CASSLDRGSDGYTF.

This clonotype was seen ten or more times. The chain recombines TRBV7-6 with TRBJ2-5, with 12 bases matching TRBD2. The CDR3 runs 16 residues. Trimming at V came to 5 bases and at J to 4 bases, leaving 8 bases not matched to a gene. CDR1 is SGHVS, CDR2 FNYEAQ, per germline. CDR3 amino acids: CASSPTSGGSRETQYF. In DNA form, the CDR3 reads TGTGCCAGCAGCCCAACTAGCGGGGGGTCGAGAGAGACCCAGTACTTC.

This clonotype was seen at least ten times. The chain joins TRBV7-2 to TRBJ2-2; D perhaps matches TRBD1 (5 bases). Germline values: CDR1 SGHTA, CDR2 FQGNSA. Trimming removed 1 base from V and 1 base from J, with 13 bases in between. There are 17 residues in the CDR3. The CDR3, as DNA: TGTGCCAGCAGCTTAGGACCGACAAGGGGGAACACCGGGGAGCTGTTTTTT. This encodes CASSLGPTRGNTGELFF. Variable domain in full (rest from reference TRBV7-2 and TRBJ2-2): GAGVSQSPSNKVTEKGKDVELRCDPISGHTALYWYRQSLGQGLEFLIYFQGNSAPDKSGLPSDRFSAERTGGSVSTLTIQRTQQEDSAVYLCASSLGPTRGNTGELFFGEGSRLTVL.

This clonotype has a count of ten or more. The gene calls are TRBV15 and TRBJ1-5; 9 positions agree with TRBD1. V trimming: 7 bases; J trimming: 3 bases; junction bases outside the gene matches: 7. CDR1 and CDR2 from the germline V gene are LNHNV and YYDKDF (reference sequence). This CDR3 region has 15 residues. The CDR3, as DNA: TGTGCCACCACCACAGGGGGCGATGACAATCAGCCCCAGCATTTT. Amino acid sequence: CATTTGGDDNQPQHF.

This clonotype appeared many times. The gene calls are TRBV29-1 and TRBJ2-3; TRBD2 aligns across 11 bases. V lost 7 bases, J lost 7 bases, and 7 bases stayed unmatched. The CDR3 has 13 residues. Germline V gene lookup returns CDR1 SQVTM and CDR2 ANQGSEA. The CDR3 loop reads CSGGLAGFYTQYF. The DNA for the CDR3 is TGCAGCGGCGGACTAGCGGGTTTTTATACGCAGTATTTT.

This chain connects TRBV6-5 to TRBJ1-5, with D perhaps matching TRBD1 (5 bases). V lost 6 bases and J lost 1, with 13 bases in between. Germline-derived CDR1 and CDR2 are MNHEY and SVGAGI. This CDR3 spans 15 amino acids. The CDR3 DNA reads TGTGCCAGCAGGGTTAAAGGGACGAGCAATCAGCCCCAGCATTTT. It codes for CASRVKGTSNQPQHF.

The chain carries TRBV5-1 and TRBJ1-1; D gene ambiguous. The germline CDR1 and CDR2 sequences are SGHRS and YFSETQ. V lost 3 bases and J 3 bases, leaving 15 bases between the germline ends. The CDR3 consists of 15 residues. CDR3 coding DNA: TGCGCCAGCAGCTCAGTCACGGGATGGGACACTGAAGCTTTCTTT. Its translation is CASSSVTGWDTEAFF. Full variable domain (remainder filled in from reference TRBV5-1 and TRBJ1-1): KAGVTQTPRYLIKTRGQQVTLSCSPISGHRSVSWYQQTPGQGLQFLFEYFSETQRNKGNFPGRFSGRQFSNSRSEMNVSTLELGDSALYLCASSSVTGWDTEAFFGQGTRLTVV.

This clonotype came up a few times. The chain couples TRBV27 to TRBJ1-5; TRBD1 agrees at 7 bases. The V and J ends lost 5 bases and 4 bases, in that order; junction bases with no gene match: 8. Germline CDR1 reads MNHEY; CDR2 reads SMNVEV (reference sequence). There are 15 residues in the CDR3. The CDR3 spells CASSQRQGWNQPQHF. CDR3 sequence (DNA): TGTGCCAGCAGTCAACGACAGGGATGGAATCAGCCCCAGCATTTT.

This clonotype was observed at least ten times. J is TRBJ2-3 and V is TRBV7-2; 7 bases match TRBD1. Germline assignment: CDR1 SGHTA and CDR2 FQGNSA. V shed 0 bases, J shed 5 bases, and the junction held 2 bases outside the gene matches. The CDR3 extends over 14 amino acids. The CDR3 nucleotides are TGTGCCAGCAGCTTAGCGGGGACAGAAGATACGCAGTATTTT. This encodes CASSLAGTEDTQYF.

The table lists this clonotype with many counts. The chain joins TRBV3-1 to TRBJ2-5, with TRBD2 identical over 9 bases. V was clipped by 0 bases and J by 0 bases; unmatched bases: 11. Germline loops: CDR1 LGHDT, CDR2 YNNKEL (reference sequence). The CDR3 runs to 19 residues. CDR3: CASSQDGTSPLRYQETQYF. CDR3 nucleotide sequence: TGTGCCAGCAGCCAAGATGGGACTAGCCCCTTGAGGTACCAAGAGACCCAGTACTTC.

This clonotype was recorded a few times. Germline is not matched at one junction end, which may reflect a read error. The J gene is TRBJ2-7, the V gene TRBV20-1, with D possibly matching TRBD1 (6 bases). Germline V gene sequence: CDR1 DFQATT, CDR2 SNEGSKA (reference sequence). CDR3 length: 14 amino acids. The CDR3, as DNA: TGCAGTGCACTTGACAGGCGCTCCTCCGACGAGCAGTACTTC. This encodes CSALDRRSSDEQYF.

The sample holds many counts of this clonotype. The chain recombines TRBV28 with TRBJ2-4; D unresolved. V was pared by 3 bases and J by 5 bases, with 8 bases between. The CDR3 runs to 13 residues. Per germline, CDR1 MDHEN and CDR2 SYDVKM. CDR3 nucleotides: TGTGCCAGCAGTTTGGAACAACAAAACATTCAGTACTTC. This encodes CASSLEQQNIQYF.

This clonotype showed up many times. The chain couples TRBV20-1 to TRBJ1-2; 9 bases agree with TRBD1. The CDR3 loop spans 17 amino acids. Germline CDR1 is DFQATT and CDR2 is SNEGSKA (reference sequence). The V gene end was trimmed by 6 bases and the J gene end by 4 bases; junction bases not matched to a gene: 18. The CDR3, as DNA: TGCAGTGCCAAATTCCGGGACAGGGTTCTTGTGAGCTATGGCTACACCTTC. This encodes CSAKFRDRVLVSYGYTF.

This chain connects TRBV11-2 to TRBJ2-3; perhaps TRBD2 as D (5 bases). V gave up 1 base and J gave up 2 bases, with 10 bases separating them. The CDR3 is 15 residues long. Germline CDR1 and CDR2: SGHAT and FQNNGV. The CDR3 here is CASSLGLTITDTQYF. The CDR3 DNA reads as TGTGCCAGCAGCTTAGGACTAACTATCACAGATACGCAGTATTTT.

This clonotype was picked up many times. This sequence joins TRBV1 and TRBJ1-1; the table's TRBD1 call for D was not verified on the DNA. TRBV1 is a listed pseudogene. CDR3 length: 17 residues. The chain's CDR3 is CTSSPPDRGLLNTEAFF. The CDR3 bases are TGCACCAGCAGCCCCCCGGACAGGGGACTATTGAACACTGAAGCTTTCTTT.

This clonotype was recorded many times. The V and J genes are TRBV11-2 and TRBJ2-3; D is unresolved. From germline, CDR1 is SGHAT and CDR2 FQNNGV. The CDR3 extends over 13 amino acids. V lost 5 bases and J 4 bases, leaving 10 bases between the germline ends. DNA of the CDR3: TGTGCCAGCAGCCCGTCGTATTCAGATACGCAGTATTTT. Translated, it gives CASSPSYSDTQYF.

At least ten counts were recorded for this clonotype. The chain employs TRBV6-1 and TRBJ2-7, with D unclear. Germline V gives CDR1 MNHNS, CDR2 SASEGT. The CDR3 loop spans 12 amino acids. Between the trimmed V and J ends, which lost 4 bases and 3 bases, there was a span of 7 bases. CDR3: CASSGDRYEQYF. The CDR3 nucleotides read TGTGCCAGCAGTGGAGACCGCTACGAGCAGTACTTC.

This chain uses TRBV7-6 with TRBJ2-7; TRBD2 agrees at 9 bases. CDR3 length equals 14 residues. From germline, CDR1 is SGHVS and CDR2 FNYEAQ. The J segment lost 5 bases and the V segment lost 1 base, leaving 3 bases of the junction unmatched. DNA for the CDR3: TGTGCCAGCAGCTTAGGGCTAGCGGGGCACGAGCAGTACTTC. Protein sequence: CASSLGLAGHEQYF.

This clonotype has at least ten counts. V is TRBV6-1 and J is TRBJ1-5, with 7 bases matching TRBD1. The trim removed 2 bases at V and 7 bases at J, leaving 8 bases unmatched. The CDR3 extends over 15 amino acids. The germline V gene has CDR1 MNHNS and CDR2 SASEGT. CDR3 sequence (DNA): TGTGCCAGCAGTGAAATAAGGGGGCGTCGACAGCCCCAGCATTTT. Its protein product is CASSEIRGRRQPQHF.

This chain links TRBV10-3 with TRBJ2-3; D is unclear. Germline CDR1 is ENHRY and CDR2 is SYGVKD. The CDR3 covers 13 residues. The V gene lost 2 bases and the J gene lost 5 bases, with 8 bases spanning the gap. The CDR3 DNA sequence: TGTGCCATCAGTGAGGGTTGGGGAGATACGCAGTATTTT. Its protein product is CAISEGWGDTQYF.

There are many counts of this clonotype. This chain connects TRBV6-5 to TRBJ1-2; D perhaps matches TRBD1 (6 bases). V was pared by 1 base and J by 3 bases, with 12 bases between. This CDR3 has 15 residues. From germline, CDR1 is MNHEY and CDR2 SVGAGI. CDR3 nucleotide sequence: TGTGCCAGCAGTTACTACAGGGTGGGGGACTATGGCTACACCTTC. It codes for CASSYYRVGDYGYTF.

This clonotype appeared many times. This chain connects TRBV29-1 to TRBJ1-1, with D unresolved. The CDR3 length is 13 residues. Per the germline V gene, CDR1 is SQVTM and CDR2 is ANQGSEA. V lost 7 bases and J 0 bases, leaving 12 bases between the germline ends. The CDR3 is CSANPQMNTEAFF. The DNA for the CDR3 is TGCAGCGCTAACCCACAAATGAACACTGAAGCTTTCTTT.

Many counts were recorded for this clonotype. The rearrangement joins TRBV10-3 to TRBJ1-2, with a possible D match to TRBD1 (5 bases). Between the trimmed V and J ends, which lost 9 bases and 4 bases, there was a span of 15 bases. Germline-derived CDR1 and CDR2 are ENHRY and SYGVKD. This CDR3 region has 13 residues. The CDR3 sequence: CAIGQPDRYGYTF. In DNA form, the CDR3 reads TGTGCCATTGGACAACCCGACCGCTATGGCTACACCTTC.

This clonotype was found many times. CDR3 sequence reads: CSVEEQGARGYTF. The CDR3 DNA is TGCAGCGTTGAAGAACAGGGAGCAAGGGGCTACACCTTC. The chain links TRBV29-1 to TRBJ1-2; TRBD1 might be the D (6 bases). V lost 0 bases, J lost 8 bases, and 13 bases lay in between. CDR1 SQVTM and CDR2 ANQGSEA come from the germline V gene. The CDR3 sequence is 13 residues long.

A note on this clonotype: A read error may be the cause here, since a much bigger clone is one base away. The J gene is TRBJ1-1, the V gene TRBV6-5, with D perhaps TRBD1 (5 bases). Per the germline V gene, CDR1 is MNHEY and CDR2 is SVGAGI. V lost 4 bases to trimming and J lost 6 bases, with 12 bases between them. The CDR3 length is 13 residues. The CDR3 DNA reads as TGTGCCAGCAGTTGTAGAGGGGCGGCTGAAGCTTTCTTT. Protein: CASSCRGAAEAFF.

This clonotype was detected ten times or more. V usage is TRBV10-3 and J usage is TRBJ2-7; D is unresolved. This CDR3 is built from 12 residues. Looked up from germline, CDR1 is ENHRY and CDR2 is SYGVKD. V lost 3 bases and J lost 11, with 14 bases in between. CDR3 coding DNA: TGTGCCATCAGTGATCAGAGTTGGGCGGAGTACTTC. Translation gives CAISDQSWAEYF.

In its sample, this clonotype was seen many times. This rearrangement joins TRBV5-6 to TRBJ2-3; TRBD1 might be the D (6 bases). V was cut by 1 base and J by 3 bases, with 15 bases left in between. The CDR3 extends over 16 amino acids. CDR1 and CDR2 from the germline V gene are SGHDT and YYEEEE. CDR3 residues: CASSLKGGGLTDTQYF. The CDR3 DNA reads TGTGCCAGCAGCTTGAAGGGTGGGGGCCTGACAGATACGCAGTATTTT.